A selection of T cell receptor beta chains follows, all from one sample in a study of shared clonotypes between healthy human individuals. Sequencing was performed with immunoSEQ multiplex PCR; in TCRdb, only in-frame clones are kept and a portion is missing. Seen here are around 500,000 clones, more than 65% observed once, and the top ten hold roughly an eighth. The sequencing sample was made of PBMCs. The receptors come from a woman in her thirties or forties in good health. Some clones in this sample may be carry-over from other donors' samples. CDR3s include the opening cysteine and the closing phenylalanine or tryptophan. Each record gives: clone size, V gene, J gene, D gene, CDR3 DNA, CDR3 protein. D genes are given only for firm matches. Where a row states a size, it is once, few, many or the class of an expanded clone; other rows omit it.

>few|TRBV6-5|TRBJ2-1|-
TGTGCCAGCAGTTACTCGCTGGGTAATGAGCAGTTCTTC
CASSYSLGNEQFF
>few|TRBV5-6|TRBJ1-5|-
TGTGCCAGCAGCTTGGGGACCTGGAGCAATCAGCCCCAGCATTTT
CASSLGTWSNQPQHF
>-|TRBV30|TRBJ1-1|-
TGTGCCTGGAGCCGGAGAGGGATTGGAGTAGCTTTCTTT
CAWSRRGIGVAFF
>-|TRBV5-8|TRBJ2-7|-
TGTGCCAGCAGCTTGATGGAGATATCCTACGAGCAGTACTTC
CASSLMEISYEQYF
>-|TRBV25-1|TRBJ2-7|-
TGTGCCAGCAGTGAAACGGGACACCCGAGCTACGAGCAGTACTTC
CASSETGHPSYEQYF
>-|TRBV29-1|TRBJ1-4|-
TGCAGCGTTGAAGTAGGGTGCTATGAAAAACTGTTTTTT
CSVEVGCYEKLFF
>-|TRBV28|TRBJ1-5|TRBD1
TGTGCCAGCAGTCCCCAAGCAGGGGGCAACGTGGGGCATTTT
CASSPQAGGNVGHF
>-|TRBV5-6|TRBJ1-4|TRBD1
TGTGCCAGCGCGCAGGGGGCGAGTGAAAAACTGTTTTTT
CASAQGASEKLFF
>-|TRBV4-2|TRBJ2-5|-
TGTGCCAGCAGCCATCTAGACTGGAAAGAGACCCAGTACTTC
CASSHLDWKETQYF
>few|TRBV9|TRBJ2-1|-
TGTGCCAGCAGCGCCACAACTAGCAGCTCCTACAATGAGCAGTTCTTC
CASSATTSSSYNEQFF
>many|TRBV4-2|TRBJ2-2|-
TGTGCCAGCAACCCATTGGGGCAGGGAGACACCGGGGAGCTGTTTTTT
CASNPLGQGDTGELFF
>-|TRBV7-2|TRBJ1-2|-
TGTGCCAGCAGCTTACGACTTTCCTATGGCTACACCTTC
CASSLRLSYGYTF
>-|TRBV4-1|TRBJ2-2|-
TGCGCCAGCAGCCGATTCGCCGACAGACTCACCGGGGAGCTGTTTTTT
CASSRFADRLTGELFF
>-|TRBV7-6|TRBJ2-1|-
TGTGCCAGCAGCTTAGTGGGCAGCCCCTACAATGAGCAGTTCTTC
CASSLVGSPYNEQFF